The sequence of this TCR beta chain was determined in a study of blood T cell repertoires in COVID-19. The CDR3 sequence is 15 residues long. The V gene lost 0 bases and the J gene lost 4 bases, with 12 bases spanning the gap. The germline gives CDR1 LGHNA, CDR2 YSLEER. Profiled with immunoSEQ multiplex PCR; TCRdb holds only in-frame clones, not every one. This sample yields 250,000 to 300,000 clones, of which roughly 90% are seen a single time; around 13% belongs to the top ten. The clonotype originates from a woman aged 55-75 years with acute or convalescent COVID-19. The gene calls are TRBV4-3 and TRBJ1-2; D possibly corresponds to TRBD1 (5 bases). The sample comprised peripheral blood. The CDR3 is CASSQDRGLLYGYTF. CDR3 DNA: TGCGCCAGCAGCCAAGATCGGGGACTGCTCTATGGCTACACCTTC.